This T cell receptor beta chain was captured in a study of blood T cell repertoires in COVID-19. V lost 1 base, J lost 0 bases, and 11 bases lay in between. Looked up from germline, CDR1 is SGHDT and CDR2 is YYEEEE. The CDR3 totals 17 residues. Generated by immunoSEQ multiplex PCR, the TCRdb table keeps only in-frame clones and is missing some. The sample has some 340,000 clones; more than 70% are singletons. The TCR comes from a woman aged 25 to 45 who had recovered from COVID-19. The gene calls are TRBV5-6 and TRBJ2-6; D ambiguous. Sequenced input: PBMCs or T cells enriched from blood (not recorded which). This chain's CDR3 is CASSLLAAPSGANVLTF. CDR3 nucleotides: TGTGCCAGCAGCTTGCTGGCGGCCCCCTCTGGGGCCAACGTCCTGACTTTC.